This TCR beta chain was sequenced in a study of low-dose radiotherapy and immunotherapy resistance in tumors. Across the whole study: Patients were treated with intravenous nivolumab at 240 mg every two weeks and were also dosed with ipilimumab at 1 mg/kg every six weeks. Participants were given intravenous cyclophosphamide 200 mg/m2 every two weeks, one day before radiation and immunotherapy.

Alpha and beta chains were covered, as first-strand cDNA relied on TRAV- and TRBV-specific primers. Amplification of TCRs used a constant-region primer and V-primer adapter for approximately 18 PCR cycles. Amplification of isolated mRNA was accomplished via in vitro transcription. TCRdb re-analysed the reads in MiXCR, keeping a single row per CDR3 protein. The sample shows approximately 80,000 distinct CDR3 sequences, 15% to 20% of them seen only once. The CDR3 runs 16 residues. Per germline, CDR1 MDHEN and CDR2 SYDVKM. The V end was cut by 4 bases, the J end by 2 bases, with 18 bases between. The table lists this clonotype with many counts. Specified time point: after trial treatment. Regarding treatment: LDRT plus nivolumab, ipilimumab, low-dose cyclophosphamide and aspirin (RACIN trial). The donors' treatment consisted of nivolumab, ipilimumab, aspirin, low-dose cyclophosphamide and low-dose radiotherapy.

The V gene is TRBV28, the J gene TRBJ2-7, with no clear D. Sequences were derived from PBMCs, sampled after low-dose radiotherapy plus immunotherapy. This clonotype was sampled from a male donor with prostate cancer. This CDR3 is CASSSTDPPVPYEQYF. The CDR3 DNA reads TGTGCCAGCAGTTCGACCGATCCCCCAGTCCCCTACGAGCAGTACTTC.